A selection of T cell receptor beta chains follows, all from one sample in a study of blood T cell repertoires in COVID-19. The table came from immunoSEQ multiplex PCR; TCRdb's copy has only in-frame clones and leaves some out. The repertoire holds 200,000 to 250,000 clones, with 80% as singletons. Sequenced material: PBMCs or T cells enriched from blood (not recorded which). The receptors were gathered from a woman aged 40 to 55 with acute COVID-19. Each CDR3 is given with its conserved first and last residue. Fields, in order: J gene, clone size, D gene, CDR3 length, V gene, CDR3 protein, CDR3 DNA. A D gene is named only where the DNA matches it firmly. Not all rows give a size; the values are once, few, many and, for expanded clones, a class.

j_gene: TRBJ1-2
abundance: .
d_gene: .
len: 16
v_gene: TRBV7-8
CDR3aa: CASSPLGRGVLYGYTF
CDR3nt: TGTGCCAGCAGCCCATTAGGACGGGGGGTTCTCTATGGCTACACCTTC

j_gene: TRBJ1-6
abundance: .
d_gene: .
len: 13
v_gene: TRBV30
CDR3aa: CAWRDSTPAPLHF
CDR3nt: TGTGCCTGGAGGGACTCGACGCCTGCACCCCTCCACTTT

j_gene: TRBJ1-1
abundance: .
d_gene: .
len: 15
v_gene: TRBV5-6
CDR3aa: CASSLAGQGNTEAFF
CDR3nt: TGTGCCAGCAGCTTGGCAGGGCAGGGGAACACTGAAGCTTTCTTT

j_gene: TRBJ1-2
abundance: .
d_gene: TRBD1
len: 16
v_gene: TRBV7-8
CDR3aa: CASSFRQGSANYGYTF
CDR3nt: TGTGCCAGCAGCTTTCGACAGGGCTCCGCTAACTATGGCTACACCTTC

j_gene: TRBJ1-1
abundance: .
d_gene: .
len: 12
v_gene: TRBV6-5
CDR3aa: CASSSMWQEAFF
CDR3nt: TGTGCCAGCAGCTCGATGTGGCAGGAAGCTTTCTTT

j_gene: TRBJ1-1
abundance: .
d_gene: TRBD1
len: 14
v_gene: TRBV10-3
CDR3aa: CAISGRDRHTEAFF
CDR3nt: TGTGCCATCAGTGGCCGGGACAGGCACACTGAAGCTTTCTTT

j_gene: TRBJ2-2
abundance: once
d_gene: .
len: 14
v_gene: TRBV27
CDR3aa: CASSPSGLGGELFF
CDR3nt: TGTGCCAGCAGTCCGTCAGGGTTGGGCGGGGAGCTGTTTTTT

j_gene: TRBJ1-1
abundance: once
d_gene: .
len: 13
v_gene: TRBV6-4
CDR3aa: CASSRARGSEAFF
CDR3nt: TGTGCCAGCAGCCGAGCCCGGGGGAGTGAAGCTTTCTTT

j_gene: TRBJ2-6
abundance: .
d_gene: TRBD2
len: 19
v_gene: TRBV28
CDR3aa: CASRGPSGGAVSGANVLTF
CDR3nt: TGTGCCAGCAGGGGACCTAGCGGGGGGGCCGTGTCTGGGGCCAACGTCCTGACTTTC

j_gene: TRBJ2-1
abundance: few
d_gene: TRBD1
len: 14
v_gene: TRBV29-1
CDR3aa: CSVNGQGVTNEQFF
CDR3nt: TGCAGCGTTAACGGACAGGGAGTTACCAATGAGCAGTTCTTC

j_gene: TRBJ1-1
abundance: once
d_gene: .
len: 14
v_gene: TRBV27
CDR3aa: CASSPRQKNTEAFF
CDR3nt: TGTGCCAGCAGTCCGAGACAGAAGAACACTGAAGCTTTCTTT

j_gene: TRBJ1-4
abundance: few
d_gene: TRBD1
len: 14
v_gene: TRBV6-5
CDR3aa: CASRLRGIDEKLFF
CDR3nt: TGTGCCAGCAGACTCAGGGGGATTGATGAAAAACTGTTTTTT

j_gene: TRBJ1-1
abundance: .
d_gene: .
len: 15
v_gene: TRBV6-5
CDR3aa: CASRYSMTGYTEAFF
CDR3nt: TGTGCCAGCAGGTACTCAATGACAGGTTACACTGAAGCTTTCTTT

j_gene: TRBJ1-2
abundance: once
d_gene: TRBD1
len: 13
v_gene: TRBV5-1
CDR3aa: CASSGDSLYGYTF
CDR3nt: TGCGCCAGCAGCGGGGACAGCCTCTATGGCTACACCTTC

j_gene: TRBJ1-1
abundance: once
d_gene: .
len: 14
v_gene: TRBV4-3
CDR3aa: CASSQTLRDTEAFF
CDR3nt: TGCGCCAGCAGCCAGACGCTCCGGGACACTGAAGCTTTCTTT

j_gene: TRBJ2-6
abundance: .
d_gene: .
len: 16
v_gene: TRBV7-9
CDR3aa: CASSLTHNSGANVLTF
CDR3nt: TGTGCCAGCAGCTTGACACATAATTCTGGGGCCAACGTCCTGACTTTC

j_gene: TRBJ1-4
abundance: .
d_gene: .
len: 15
v_gene: TRBV9
CDR3aa: CASSVGVATNEKLFF
CDR3nt: TGTGCCAGCAGCGTGGGAGTTGCAACTAATGAAAAACTGTTTTTT

j_gene: TRBJ1-3
abundance: .
d_gene: TRBD1
len: 15
v_gene: TRBV7-9
CDR3aa: CASSDWDRVGNTIYF
CDR3nt: TGTGCCAGCAGCGATTGGGACAGGGTTGGAAACACCATATATTTT

j_gene: TRBJ2-2
abundance: few
d_gene: TRBD1
len: 17
v_gene: TRBV7-9
CDR3aa: CASSLAPTGGGTGELFF
CDR3nt: TGTGCCAGCAGCTTAGCCCCGACAGGGGGAGGCACCGGGGAGCTGTTTTTT

j_gene: TRBJ1-1
abundance: many
d_gene: .
len: 15
v_gene: TRBV30
CDR3aa: CAWSGNRVAHTEAFF
CDR3nt: TGTGCCTGGAGTGGAAACAGGGTGGCCCACACTGAAGCTTTCTTT

j_gene: TRBJ2-1
abundance: few
d_gene: TRBD2
len: 17
v_gene: TRBV27
CDR3aa: CASSPGGGGSSYNEQFF
CDR3nt: TGTGCCAGCAGCCCCGGCGGCGGGGGGAGCTCCTACAATGAGCAGTTCTTC

j_gene: TRBJ1-5
abundance: .
d_gene: TRBD1
len: 18
v_gene: TRBV28
CDR3aa: CASSSITGQGTFNQPQHF
CDR3nt: TGTGCCAGCAGTTCCATAACAGGACAGGGTACTTTTAATCAGCCCCAGCATTTT

j_gene: TRBJ2-1
abundance: .
d_gene: TRBD2
len: 14
v_gene: TRBV19
CDR3aa: CASSGLAPHNEQFF
CDR3nt: TGTGCCAGTTCAGGACTAGCCCCTCACAATGAGCAGTTCTTC

j_gene: TRBJ1-3
abundance: .
d_gene: TRBD1
len: 17
v_gene: TRBV27
CDR3aa: CASSLTGTGEFGNTIYF
CDR3nt: TGTGCCAGCAGTTTAACCGGGACAGGGGAATTTGGAAACACCATATATTTT

j_gene: TRBJ1-2
abundance: .
d_gene: .
len: 15
v_gene: TRBV10-1
CDR3aa: CASSESRGGLEGYTF
CDR3nt: TGCGCCAGCAGTGAATCGAGGGGGGGATTGGAAGGCTACACCTTC

j_gene: TRBJ2-4
abundance: .
d_gene: TRBD2
len: 15
v_gene: TRBV3-1/TRBV3-2
CDR3aa: CASSQEGLAKNIQYF
CDR3nt: TGTGCCAGCAGCCAAGAAGGACTAGCGAAAAACATTCAGTACTTC

j_gene: TRBJ2-1
abundance: .
d_gene: TRBD1
len: 14
v_gene: TRBV19
CDR3aa: CASSIAAGGNEQFF
CDR3nt: TGTGCCAGTAGTATAGCGGCAGGGGGCAATGAGCAGTTCTTC

j_gene: TRBJ1-1
abundance: .
d_gene: TRBD1
len: 14
v_gene: TRBV7-3
CDR3aa: CASSLYQGAVEAFF
CDR3nt: TGTGCCAGCAGCTTATATCAGGGGGCGGTTGAAGCTTTCTTT

j_gene: TRBJ1-1
abundance: many
d_gene: .
len: 13
v_gene: TRBV30
CDR3aa: CAWSFRVNTEAFF
CDR3nt: TGTGCCTGGAGTTTCCGGGTGAACACTGAAGCTTTCTTT

j_gene: TRBJ2-2
abundance: few
d_gene: .
len: 13
v_gene: TRBV7-9
CDR3aa: CASSFMYTGELFF
CDR3nt: TGTGCCAGCAGCTTCATGTACACCGGGGAGCTGTTTTTT

j_gene: TRBJ2-1
abundance: .
d_gene: TRBD2
len: 15
v_gene: TRBV6-4
CDR3aa: CASSDSGGGYNEQFF
CDR3nt: TGTGCCAGCAGTGATAGCGGGGGGGGATACAATGAGCAGTTCTTC

j_gene: TRBJ1-2
abundance: .
d_gene: .
len: 13
v_gene: TRBV4-3
CDR3aa: CASSPGDFYGYTF
CDR3nt: TGCGCCAGCAGCCCAGGGGATTTCTATGGCTACACCTTC

j_gene: TRBJ1-2
abundance: .
d_gene: .
len: 16
v_gene: TRBV18
CDR3aa: CASSPRQADSNYGYTF
CDR3nt: TGTGCCAGCTCACCGCGACAGGCCGATTCTAACTATGGCTACACCTTC

j_gene: TRBJ2-3
abundance: .
d_gene: .
len: 14
v_gene: TRBV25-1
CDR3aa: CASSRQISTDTQYF
CDR3nt: TGTGCCAGCAGTAGACAAATTTCCACAGATACGCAGTATTTT

j_gene: TRBJ2-5
abundance: once
d_gene: .
len: 15
v_gene: TRBV9
CDR3aa: CASSATWALQETQYF
CDR3nt: TGTGCCAGCAGCGCTACCTGGGCCTTGCAAGAGACCCAGTACTTC

j_gene: TRBJ1-3
abundance: .
d_gene: .
len: 15
v_gene: TRBV3-1/TRBV3-2
CDR3aa: CASSQLPGAGNTIYF
CDR3nt: TGTGCCAGCAGCCAACTGCCAGGGGCCGGAAACACCATATATTTT

j_gene: TRBJ1-6
abundance: .
d_gene: .
len: 14
v_gene: TRBV5-1
CDR3aa: CASSLEPPQLPLHF
CDR3nt: TGCGCCAGCAGCTTGGAACCGCCCCAACTACCCCTCCACTTT

j_gene: TRBJ2-3
abundance: once
d_gene: TRBD2
len: 16
v_gene: TRBV4-2
CDR3aa: CASSQVTGGGSDTQYF
CDR3nt: TGTGCCAGCAGCCAAGTTACCGGCGGGGGGTCAGATACGCAGTATTTT

j_gene: TRBJ2-3
abundance: .
d_gene: .
len: 18
v_gene: TRBV11-2
CDR3aa: CASSSSLLPSDRTDTQYF
CDR3nt: TGTGCCAGCAGCTCCTCCCTTCTCCCCAGCGACCGCACAGATACGCAGTATTTT

j_gene: TRBJ2-5
abundance: .
d_gene: .
len: 13
v_gene: TRBV18
CDR3aa: CASSRGSAETQYF
CDR3nt: TGTGCCAGCTCACGGGGTAGCGCGGAGACCCAGTACTTC